This T cell receptor beta chain was identified in a study of CD8 T cells in ankylosing spondylitis. Broader study findings: Disease-linked clones had a CD8+ phenotype and relatively low frequency in peripheral blood. Some of the motif variants had earlier been found in reactive arthritis patients' fluid and blood. Seven to nine highly homologous variants made up a TCR beta motif that seemed to typify ankylosing spondylitis blood.

This clonotype was counted ten times or more. Its target is unknown. Germline assignment: CDR1 SGDLS and CDR2 YYNGEE. This CDR3 comprises 15 residues. Trimming left V 0 bases short and J 5 bases short, with 12 bases between. Researchers built TCR beta libraries using quantitative 5'-RACE with molecular barcodes. TCRdb recomputed calls from the 5' RACE reads with MiXCR, one row per CDR3 protein. The table has 500,000 to 650,000 distinct CDR3 sequences, about 5% seen once; the top ten hold under 4.5%. The receptor's source is a male donor with ankylosing spondylitis. The V call is TRBV9, the J call TRBJ1-5; D is perhaps TRBD1 (6 bases). The specimen sequenced was blood, either unsorted or a sorted T cell fraction (not recorded which). The CDR3: CASSVGTGNYQPQHF. CDR3 sequence (DNA): TGTGCCAGCAGCGTAGGAACAGGGAACTATCAGCCCCAGCATTTT.